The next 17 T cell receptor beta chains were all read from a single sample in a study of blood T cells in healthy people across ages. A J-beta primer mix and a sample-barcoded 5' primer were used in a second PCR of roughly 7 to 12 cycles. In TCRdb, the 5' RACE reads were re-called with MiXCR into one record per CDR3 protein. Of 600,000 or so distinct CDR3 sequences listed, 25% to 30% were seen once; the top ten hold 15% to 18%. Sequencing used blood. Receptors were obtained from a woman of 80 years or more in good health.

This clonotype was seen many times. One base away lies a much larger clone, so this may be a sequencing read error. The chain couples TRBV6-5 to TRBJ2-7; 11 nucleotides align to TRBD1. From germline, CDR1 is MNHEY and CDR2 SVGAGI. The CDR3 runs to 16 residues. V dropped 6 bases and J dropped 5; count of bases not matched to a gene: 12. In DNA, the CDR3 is TGTGCCAGCAGGCGGACCGGGACAGGGGGTTGCAACGAGCAGTACTTC. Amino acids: CASRRTGTGGCNEQYF.

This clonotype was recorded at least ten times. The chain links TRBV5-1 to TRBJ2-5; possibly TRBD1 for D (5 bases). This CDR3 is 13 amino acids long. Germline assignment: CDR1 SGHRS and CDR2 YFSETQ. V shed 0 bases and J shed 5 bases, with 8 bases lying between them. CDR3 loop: CASSLEGLETQYF. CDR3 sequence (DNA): TGCGCCAGCAGCTTGGAGGGGCTGGAGACCCAGTACTTC. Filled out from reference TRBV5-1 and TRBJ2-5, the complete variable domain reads KAGVTQTPRYLIKTRGQQVTLSCSPISGHRSVSWYQQTPGQGLQFLFEYFSETQRNKGNFPGRFSGRQFSNSRSEMNVSTLELGDSALYLCASSLEGLETQYFGPGTRLLVL.

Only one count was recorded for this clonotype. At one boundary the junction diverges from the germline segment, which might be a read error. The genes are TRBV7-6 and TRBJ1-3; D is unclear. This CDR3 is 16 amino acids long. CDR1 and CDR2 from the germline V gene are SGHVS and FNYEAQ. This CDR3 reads CANSLARSSSGNTIYF. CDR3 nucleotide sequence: TGTGCCAACAGCTTAGCGAGAAGCAGCTCTGGAAACACCATATATTTT.

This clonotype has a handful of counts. In DNA form, the CDR3 reads TGTGCCAGCAGCGTGGGACAGGGGCCCAATCAGCCCCAGCATTTT. Amino acid sequence: CASSVGQGPNQPQHF. The rearrangement joins TRBV9 to TRBJ1-5, with 10 bases identical to TRBD1. J gave up 3 bases and V 2 bases, and 2 bases lay outside the gene matches. Germline V gene data show CDR1 as SGDLS and CDR2 as YYNGEE. The CDR3 spans 15 residues.

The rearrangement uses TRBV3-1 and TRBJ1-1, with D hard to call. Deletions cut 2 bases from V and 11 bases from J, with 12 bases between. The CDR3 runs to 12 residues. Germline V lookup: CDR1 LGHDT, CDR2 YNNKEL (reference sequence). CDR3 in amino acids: CASSQTLGEAFF. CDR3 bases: TGTGCCAGCAGCCAAACACTCGGGGAGGCTTTCTTT.

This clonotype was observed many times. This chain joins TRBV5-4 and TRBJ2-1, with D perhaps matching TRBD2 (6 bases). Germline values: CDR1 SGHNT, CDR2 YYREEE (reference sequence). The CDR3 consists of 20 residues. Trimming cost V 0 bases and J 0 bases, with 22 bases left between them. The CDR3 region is CASSLVGTGLVGPSYNEQFF. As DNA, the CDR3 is TGTGCCAGCAGCTTGGTAGGGACTGGTTTGGTGGGACCCTCCTACAATGAGCAGTTCTTC.

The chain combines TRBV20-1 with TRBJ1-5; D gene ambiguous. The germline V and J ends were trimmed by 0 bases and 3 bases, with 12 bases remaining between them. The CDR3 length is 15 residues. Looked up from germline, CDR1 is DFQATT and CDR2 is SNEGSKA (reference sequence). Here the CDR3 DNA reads TGCAGTGCTAGAGATGAGGTCGGAGTCAATCAGCCCCAGCATTTT. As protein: CSARDEVGVNQPQHF.

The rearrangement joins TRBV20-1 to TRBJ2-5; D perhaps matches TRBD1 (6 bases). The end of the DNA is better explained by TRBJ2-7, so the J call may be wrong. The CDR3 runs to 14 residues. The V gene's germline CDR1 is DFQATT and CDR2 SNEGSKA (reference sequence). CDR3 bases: TGCAGTGCTAGAGATATTGACAGGAGGAACGAGCAGTACTTC. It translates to CSARDIDRRNEQYF.

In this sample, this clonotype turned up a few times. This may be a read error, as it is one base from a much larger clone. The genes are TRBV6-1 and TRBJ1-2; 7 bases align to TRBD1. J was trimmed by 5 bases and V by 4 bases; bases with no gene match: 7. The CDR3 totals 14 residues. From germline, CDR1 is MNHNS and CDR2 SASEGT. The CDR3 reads CASSVAQGGYGYTF. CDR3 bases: TGTGCCAGCAGTGTAGCGCAGGGGGGATATGGCTACACCTTC.

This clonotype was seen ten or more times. The CDR3 coding sequence is TGTGCCAGCATGTCTTGGGGGGTGCCCTCCGAGCAGTACTTC. Residues: CASMSWGVPSEQYF. The chain joins TRBV27 to TRBJ2-7; tentative D call: TRBD2 (6 bases). Trimming left V 7 bases short and J 6 bases short, with 19 bases between. The CDR3 has 14 amino acids. Looked up from germline, CDR1 is MNHEY and CDR2 is SMNVEV (reference sequence).

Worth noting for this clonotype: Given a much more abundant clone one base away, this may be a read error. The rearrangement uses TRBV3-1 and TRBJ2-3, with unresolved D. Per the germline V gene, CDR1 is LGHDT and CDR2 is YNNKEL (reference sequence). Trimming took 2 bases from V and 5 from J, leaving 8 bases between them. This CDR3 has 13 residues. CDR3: CASSQLRQDTQYF. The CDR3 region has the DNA TGTGCCAGCAGCCAACTAAGACAAGATACGCAGTATTTT.

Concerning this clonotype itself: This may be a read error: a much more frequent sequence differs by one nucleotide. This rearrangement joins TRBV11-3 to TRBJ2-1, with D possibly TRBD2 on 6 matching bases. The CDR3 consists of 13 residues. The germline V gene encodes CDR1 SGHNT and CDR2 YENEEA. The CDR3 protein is CAGSPRRGLEQFF. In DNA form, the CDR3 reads TGTGCCGGCAGCCCACGGAGGGGTCTTGAGCAGTTCTTC.

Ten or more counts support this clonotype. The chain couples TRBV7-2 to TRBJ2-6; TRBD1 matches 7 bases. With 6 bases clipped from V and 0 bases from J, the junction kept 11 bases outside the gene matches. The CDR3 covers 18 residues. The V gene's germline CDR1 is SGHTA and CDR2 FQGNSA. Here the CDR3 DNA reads TGTGCCAGCAGGACGCACAGGGGACGTGGCTCTGGGGCCAACGTCCTGACTTTC. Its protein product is CASRTHRGRGSGANVLTF.

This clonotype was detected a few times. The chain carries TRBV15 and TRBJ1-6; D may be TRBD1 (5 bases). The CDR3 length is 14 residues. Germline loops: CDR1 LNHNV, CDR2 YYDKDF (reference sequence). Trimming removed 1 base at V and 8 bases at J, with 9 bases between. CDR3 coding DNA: TGTGCCACCAGCAGAGTTAGCAGGGATTCACCCCTCCACTTT. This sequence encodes CATSRVSRDSPLHF.

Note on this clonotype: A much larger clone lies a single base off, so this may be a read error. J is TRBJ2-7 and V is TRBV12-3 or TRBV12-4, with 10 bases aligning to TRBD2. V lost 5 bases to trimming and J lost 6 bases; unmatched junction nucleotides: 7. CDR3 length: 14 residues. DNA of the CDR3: TGTGCCAGCAGTATTCTGGCTAGCGGGGGCGAGCAGTACTTC. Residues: CASSILASGGEQYF.

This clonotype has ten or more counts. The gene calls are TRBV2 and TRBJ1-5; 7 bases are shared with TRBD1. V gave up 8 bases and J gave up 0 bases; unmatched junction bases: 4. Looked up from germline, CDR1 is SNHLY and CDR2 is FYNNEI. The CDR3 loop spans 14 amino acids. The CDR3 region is CASRDRLSNQPQHF. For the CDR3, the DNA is TGTGCCAGCCGGGACAGACTTAGCAATCAGCCCCAGCATTTT.

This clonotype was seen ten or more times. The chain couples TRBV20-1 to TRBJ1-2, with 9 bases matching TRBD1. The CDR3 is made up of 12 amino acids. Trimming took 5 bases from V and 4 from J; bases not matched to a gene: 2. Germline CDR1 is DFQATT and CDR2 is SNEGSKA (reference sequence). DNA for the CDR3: TGCAGTGCTGGACAGGGGAGCTATGGCTACACCTTC. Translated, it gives CSAGQGSYGYTF.